This TCR beta chain was obtained from a study of neurological immune-mediated disorders. CDR3 length: 12 residues. CDR1 is SQVTM, CDR2 ANQGSEA, per germline. V was shortened by 4 bases and J by 2 bases, with 7 bases between the two germline ends. As for the cDNA, it was generated by 5'RACE with 10-nucleotide random UMIs. From the 5' RACE reads, TCRdb called clonotypes with MiXCR, one entry per CDR3 protein. Here the sample spans fewer than 40,000 distinct CDR3 sequences, 4.6% being singletons. This clonotype was seen repeatedly, ten times or more. The sequenced sample consisted of PBMCs. The clonotype comes from a man aged 18 to 29 in good health. This rearrangement joins TRBV29-1 to TRBJ2-3; D is ambiguous. The CDR3 protein is CSVGAPTDTQYF. Here the CDR3 DNA reads TGCAGCGTTGGGGCGCCCACAGATACGCAGTATTTT.